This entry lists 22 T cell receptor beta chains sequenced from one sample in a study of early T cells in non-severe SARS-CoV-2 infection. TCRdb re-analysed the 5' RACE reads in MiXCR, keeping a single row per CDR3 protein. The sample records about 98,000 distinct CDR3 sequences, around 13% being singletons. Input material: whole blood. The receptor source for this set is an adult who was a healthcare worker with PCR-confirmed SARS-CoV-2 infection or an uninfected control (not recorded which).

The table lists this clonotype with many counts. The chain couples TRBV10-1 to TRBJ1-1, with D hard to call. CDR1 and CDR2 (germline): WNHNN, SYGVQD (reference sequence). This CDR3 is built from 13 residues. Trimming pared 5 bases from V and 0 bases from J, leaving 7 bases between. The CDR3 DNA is TGCGCCAGCAGTTACACTTTGAACACTGAAGCTTTCTTT. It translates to CASSYTLNTEAFF.

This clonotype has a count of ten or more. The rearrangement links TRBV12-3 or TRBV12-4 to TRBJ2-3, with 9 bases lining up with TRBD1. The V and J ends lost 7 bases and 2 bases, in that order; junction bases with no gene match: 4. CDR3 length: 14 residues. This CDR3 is CASTYRGLTDTQYF. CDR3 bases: TGTGCCAGCACTTACAGGGGGCTCACAGATACGCAGTATTTT.

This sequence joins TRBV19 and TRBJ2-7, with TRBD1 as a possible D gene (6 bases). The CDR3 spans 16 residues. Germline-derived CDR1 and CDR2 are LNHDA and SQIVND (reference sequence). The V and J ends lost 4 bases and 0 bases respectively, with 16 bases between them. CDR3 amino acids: CASSTLNRDSSYEQYF. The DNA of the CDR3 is TGTGCCAGTAGTACCTTGAACAGGGATAGCTCCTACGAGCAGTACTTC.

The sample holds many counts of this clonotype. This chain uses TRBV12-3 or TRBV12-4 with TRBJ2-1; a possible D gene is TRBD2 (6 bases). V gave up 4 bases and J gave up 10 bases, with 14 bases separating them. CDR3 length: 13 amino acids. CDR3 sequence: CASSWRRGKEQFF. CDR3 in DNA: TGTGCCAGCAGTTGGCGGCGCGGGAAAGAGCAGTTCTTC.

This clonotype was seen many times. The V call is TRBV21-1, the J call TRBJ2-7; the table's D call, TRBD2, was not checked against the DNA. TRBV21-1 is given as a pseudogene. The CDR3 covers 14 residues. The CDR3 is CASVIAGGKNEQYF. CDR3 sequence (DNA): TGTGCCAGCGTAATAGCGGGAGGGAAGAACGAGCAGTACTTC.

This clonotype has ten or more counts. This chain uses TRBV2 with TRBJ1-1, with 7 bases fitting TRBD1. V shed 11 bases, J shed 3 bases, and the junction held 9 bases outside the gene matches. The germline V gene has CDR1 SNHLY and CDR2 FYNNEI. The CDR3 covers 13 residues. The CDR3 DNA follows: TGTGCCGGACAGGCAGTAGGAGACACTGAAGCTTTCTTT. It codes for CAGQAVGDTEAFF.

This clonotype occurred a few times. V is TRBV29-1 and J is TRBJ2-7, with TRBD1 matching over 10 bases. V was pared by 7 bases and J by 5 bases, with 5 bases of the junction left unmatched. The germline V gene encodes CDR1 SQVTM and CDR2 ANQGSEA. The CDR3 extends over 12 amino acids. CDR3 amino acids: CSARQGANEQYF. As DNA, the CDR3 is TGCAGCGCCAGACAGGGGGCAAACGAGCAGTACTTC.

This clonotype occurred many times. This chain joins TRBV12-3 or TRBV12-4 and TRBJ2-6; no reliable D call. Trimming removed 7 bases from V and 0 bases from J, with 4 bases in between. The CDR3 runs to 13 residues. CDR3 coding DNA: TGTGCCAGCACCTCCTCTGGGGCCAACGTCCTGACTTTC. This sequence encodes CASTSSGANVLTF.

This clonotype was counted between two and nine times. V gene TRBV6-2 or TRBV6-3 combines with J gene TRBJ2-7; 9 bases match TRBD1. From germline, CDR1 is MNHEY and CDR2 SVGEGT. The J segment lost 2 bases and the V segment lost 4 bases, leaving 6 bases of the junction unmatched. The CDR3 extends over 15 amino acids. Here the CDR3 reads CASSFRGDRAYEQYF. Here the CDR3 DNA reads TGTGCCAGCAGTTTCCGAGGGGACAGGGCCTACGAGCAGTACTTC.

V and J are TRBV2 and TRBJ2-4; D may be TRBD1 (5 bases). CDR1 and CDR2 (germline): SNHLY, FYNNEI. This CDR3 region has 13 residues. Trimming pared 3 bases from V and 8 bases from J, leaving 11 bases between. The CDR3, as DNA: TGTGCCAGCAGTGACACAGGTTATTACATTCAGTACTTC. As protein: CASSDTGYYIQYF.

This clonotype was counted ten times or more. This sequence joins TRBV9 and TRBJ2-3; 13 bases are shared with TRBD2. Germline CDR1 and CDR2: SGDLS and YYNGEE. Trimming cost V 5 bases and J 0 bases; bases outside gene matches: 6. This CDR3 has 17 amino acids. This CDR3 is CASRTGTSGTSTDTQYF. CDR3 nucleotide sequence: TGTGCCAGCAGGACTGGGACTAGCGGGACTAGCACAGATACGCAGTATTTT. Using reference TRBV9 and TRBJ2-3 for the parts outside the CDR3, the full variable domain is DSGVTQTPKHLITATGQRVTLRCSPRSGDLSVYWYQQSLDQGLQFLIQYYNGEERAKGNILERFSAQQFPDLHSELNLSSLELGDSALYFCASRTGTSGTSTDTQYFGPGTRLTVL.

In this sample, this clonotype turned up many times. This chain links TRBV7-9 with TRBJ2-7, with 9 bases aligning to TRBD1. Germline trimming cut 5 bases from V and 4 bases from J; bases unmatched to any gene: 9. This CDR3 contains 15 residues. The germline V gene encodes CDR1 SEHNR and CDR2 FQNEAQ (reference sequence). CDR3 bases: TGTGCCAGCAGCGGGGTTCCGGGACAGGGTTACGAGCAGTACTTC. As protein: CASSGVPGQGYEQYF.

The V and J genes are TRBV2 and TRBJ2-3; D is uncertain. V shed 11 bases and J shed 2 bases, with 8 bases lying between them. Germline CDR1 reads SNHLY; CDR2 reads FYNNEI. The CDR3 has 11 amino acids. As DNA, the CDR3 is TGTGCCGGAGACGCCACAGATACGCAGTATTTT. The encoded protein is CAGDATDTQYF. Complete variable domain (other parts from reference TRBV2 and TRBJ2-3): EPEVTQTPSHQVTQMGQEVILRCVPISNHLYFYWYRQILGQKVEFLVSFYNNEISEKSEIFDDQFSVERPDGSNFTLKIRSTKLEDSAMYFCAGDATDTQYFGPGTRLTVL.

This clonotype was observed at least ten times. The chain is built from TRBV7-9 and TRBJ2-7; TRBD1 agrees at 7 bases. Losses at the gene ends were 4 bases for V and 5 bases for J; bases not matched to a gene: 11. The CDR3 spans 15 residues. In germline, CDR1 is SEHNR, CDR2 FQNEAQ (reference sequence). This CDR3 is CASSSNTARGNEQYF. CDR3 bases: TGTGCCAGCAGCTCTAATACGGCCAGGGGGAACGAGCAGTACTTC. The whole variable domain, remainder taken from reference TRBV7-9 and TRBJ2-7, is DTGVSQNPRHKITKRGQNVTFRCDPISEHNRLYWYRQTLGQGPEFLTYFQNEAQLEKSRLLSDRFSAERPKGSFSTLEIQRTEQGDSAMYLCASSSNTARGNEQYFGPGTRLTVT.

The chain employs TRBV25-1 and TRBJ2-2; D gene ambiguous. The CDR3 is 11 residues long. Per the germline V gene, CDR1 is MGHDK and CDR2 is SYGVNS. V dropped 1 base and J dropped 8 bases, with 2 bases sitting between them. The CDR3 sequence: CASSEWGELFF. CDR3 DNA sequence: TGTGCCAGCAGTGAATGGGGGGAGCTGTTTTTT.

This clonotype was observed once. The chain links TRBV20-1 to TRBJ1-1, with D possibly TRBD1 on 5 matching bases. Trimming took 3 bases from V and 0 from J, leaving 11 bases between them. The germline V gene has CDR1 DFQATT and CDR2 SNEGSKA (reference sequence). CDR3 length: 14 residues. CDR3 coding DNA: TGCAGTGCTAGGAGGGGCAGAATGAACACTGAAGCTTTCTTT. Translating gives CSARRGRMNTEAFF.

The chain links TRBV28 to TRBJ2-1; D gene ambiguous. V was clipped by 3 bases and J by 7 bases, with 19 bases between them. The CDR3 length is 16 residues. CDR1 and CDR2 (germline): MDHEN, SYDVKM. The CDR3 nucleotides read TGTGCCAGCAGTTTGTCCCCTTTCCCTCCGAGGAATGAGCAGTTCTTC. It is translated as CASSLSPFPPRNEQFF. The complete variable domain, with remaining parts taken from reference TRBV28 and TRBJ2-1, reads DVKVTQSSRYLVKRTGEKVFLECVQDMDHENMFWYRQDPGLGLRLIYFSYDVKMKEKGDIPEGYSVSREKKERFSLILESASTNQTSMYLCASSLSPFPPRNEQFFGPGTRLTVL.

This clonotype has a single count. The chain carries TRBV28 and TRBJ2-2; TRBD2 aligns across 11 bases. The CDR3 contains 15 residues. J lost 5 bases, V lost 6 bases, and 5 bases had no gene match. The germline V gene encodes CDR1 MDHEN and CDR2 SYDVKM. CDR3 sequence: CASSDRLAGTGELFF. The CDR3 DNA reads TGTGCCAGCAGCGACAGACTAGCGGGAACCGGGGAGCTGTTTTTT.

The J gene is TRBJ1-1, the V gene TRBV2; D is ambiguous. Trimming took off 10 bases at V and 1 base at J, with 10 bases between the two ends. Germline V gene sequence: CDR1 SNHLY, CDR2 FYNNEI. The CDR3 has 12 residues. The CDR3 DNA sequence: TGTGCCACCATGGACGAGAACACTGAAGCTTTCTTT. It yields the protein CATMDENTEAFF.

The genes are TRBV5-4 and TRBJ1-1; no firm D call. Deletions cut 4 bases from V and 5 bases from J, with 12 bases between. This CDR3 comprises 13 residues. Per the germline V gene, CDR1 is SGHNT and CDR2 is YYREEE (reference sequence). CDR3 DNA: TGTGCCAGCAGCCCTGAAACGGGGACTGAAGCTTTCTTT. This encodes CASSPETGTEAFF.

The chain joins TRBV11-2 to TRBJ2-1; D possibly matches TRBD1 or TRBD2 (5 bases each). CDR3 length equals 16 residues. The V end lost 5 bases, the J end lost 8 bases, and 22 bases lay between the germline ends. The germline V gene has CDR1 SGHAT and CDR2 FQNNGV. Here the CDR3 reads CASSGKRRDPRHEQFF. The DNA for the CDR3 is TGTGCCAGCAGCGGGAAGCGACGGGACCCCCGCCATGAGCAGTTCTTC.

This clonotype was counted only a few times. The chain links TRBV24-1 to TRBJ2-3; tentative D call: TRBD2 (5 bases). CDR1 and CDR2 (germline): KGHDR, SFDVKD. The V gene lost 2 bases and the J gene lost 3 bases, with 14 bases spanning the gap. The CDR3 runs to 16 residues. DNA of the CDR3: TGTGCCACCAGTGATTATTCGAGGGAAGGGACAGATACGCAGTATTTT. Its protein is CATSDYSREGTDTQYF.